This passage covers 25 T cell receptor beta chains from one sample sequenced in a study of blood T cell repertoires in COVID-19. Produced via immunoSEQ multiplex PCR; TCRdb's table is partial and in-frame only. This sample yields roughly 250,000 clones, of which 80% to 90% are seen a single time; 3% to 3.5% belongs to the top ten. Input material: PBMCs or T cells enriched from blood (not recorded which). The source of these receptors is a woman in her thirties or forties who had been exposed to COVID-19.

The gene calls are TRBV6-1 and TRBJ2-7, with D maybe TRBD1 (6 bases). The CDR3 has 14 residues. Per germline, CDR1 MNHNS and CDR2 SASEGT. V lost 2 bases, J lost 2 bases, and 10 bases lay in between. The CDR3 sequence: CASSELQGAYEQYF. The CDR3 DNA follows: TGTGCCAGCAGTGAACTACAGGGCGCCTACGAGCAGTACTTC.

This chain links TRBV5-3 with TRBJ2-7; TRBD1 aligns across 7 bases. TRBV5-3 is an ORF, and what it does is uncertain. The CDR3 is 14 residues long. V lost 2 bases, J lost 6 bases, and 8 bases stayed unmatched. CDR3 coding DNA: TGTGCCAGAAGCTTTATCGCAGGGGGTGGCGAGCAGTACGTC. Protein sequence: CARSFIAGGGEQYV.

CDR3 region: CASSAQHQGFFSPLHF. The CDR3 bases are TGTGCCAGCAGCGCCCAACATCAGGGCTTCTTTTCACCCCTCCACTTT. The rearrangement joins TRBV7-8 to TRBJ1-6; D is perhaps TRBD1 (5 bases). V lost 5 bases, J lost 9 bases, and 20 bases lay in between. Germline CDR1 and CDR2: SGHVS and FQNEAQ. CDR3 length: 16 residues.

The rearrangement joins TRBV6-5 to TRBJ1-1; a possible D gene is TRBD1 (6 bases). This CDR3 is 11 amino acids long. Germline CDR1 is MNHEY and CDR2 is SVGAGI. V was clipped by 7 bases and J by 5 bases, with 8 bases between them. As DNA, the CDR3 is TGTGCCAGCACCGGACAGACTGAAGCTTTCTTT. Amino acids: CASTGQTEAFF.

The CDR3 DNA sequence: TGTGCCAGCAGCCGCCTATCTGAGCAGTTCTTC. The encoded protein is CASSRLSEQFF. The chain uses TRBV7-9 and TRBJ2-1; no clear D. Germline V gene lookup returns CDR1 SEHNR and CDR2 FQNEAQ (reference sequence). The CDR3 is 11 amino acids. V dropped 5 bases and J dropped 9 bases, with 8 bases sitting between them.

This rearrangement joins TRBV7-9 to TRBJ1-2; D is perhaps TRBD1 (5 bases). Germline V gene lookup returns CDR1 SEHNR and CDR2 FQNEAQ (reference sequence). V was cut by 0 bases and J by 8 bases, with 19 bases left in between. The CDR3 runs 16 residues. In DNA, the CDR3 is TGTGCCAGCAGCTTAGCAAGTAGCCAGGCGGGGGTAGGCTACACCTTC. Protein sequence: CASSLASSQAGVGYTF.

J is TRBJ2-2 and V is TRBV7-8; TRBD1 is a possible D gene (6 bases). V was shortened by 5 bases and J by 5 bases, with 12 bases between the two germline ends. Germline loops: CDR1 SGHVS, CDR2 FQNEAQ. The CDR3 extends over 14 amino acids. CDR3 nucleotides: TGTGCCAGCAGCAGAGACAGGAGAACCGGGGAGCTGTTTTTT. This gives the protein CASSRDRRTGELFF.

The chain recombines TRBV5-4 with TRBJ2-7, with 8 nucleotides matching TRBD1. Germline V lookup: CDR1 SGHNT, CDR2 YYREEE (reference sequence). Losses at the gene ends were 5 bases for V and 3 bases for J; bases not matched to a gene: 7. The CDR3 length is 14 residues. The CDR3 DNA sequence: TGTGCCAGCAGTTTTGGACAGGGTCACTACGAGCAGTACTTC. Translating it yields CASSFGQGHYEQYF.

The CDR3 sequence: CASSLDRGKDTQYF. In nucleotides, the CDR3 is TGCGCCAGCAGCCTGGACAGGGGAAAGGATACGCAGTATTTT. This chain links TRBV5-1 with TRBJ2-3; 9 bases are a match to TRBD1. The germline V gene has CDR1 SGHRS and CDR2 YFSETQ. Losses at the gene ends were 4 bases for V and 6 bases for J; bases not matched to a gene: 6. This CDR3 comprises 14 residues.

This rearrangement joins TRBV7-2 to TRBJ1-3; D uncertain. Germline lookup yields CDR1 SGHTA and CDR2 FQGNSA. CDR3 length equals 15 residues. V lost 2 bases and J lost 0, with 8 bases in between. CDR3 in DNA: TGTGCCAGCAGCTTACAGGCGAGCTCTGGAAACACCATATATTTT. This gives the protein CASSLQASSGNTIYF.

The gene calls are TRBV28 and TRBJ1-5; 7 nucleotides agree with TRBD1. The V gene's germline CDR1 is MDHEN and CDR2 SYDVKM. V gave up 5 bases and J gave up 4 bases; unmatched junction bases: 11. The CDR3 is 16 residues long. CDR3 DNA: TGTGCCAGCAGTCCCCTGCGACAGGGTAGAAATCAGCCCCAGCATTTT. Protein: CASSPLRQGRNQPQHF.

This clone was observed a handful of times. The V call is TRBV5-4, the J call TRBJ2-1, with 8 bases matching TRBD2. The V gene's germline CDR1 is SGHNT and CDR2 YYREEE (reference sequence). V dropped 4 bases and J dropped 0; count of bases not matched to a gene: 9. The CDR3 contains 17 residues. CDR3 sequence: CASSAGGGTSSYNEQFF. The DNA for the CDR3 is TGTGCCAGCAGCGCGGGCGGGGGGACTAGCTCCTACAATGAGCAGTTCTTC.

The rearrangement joins TRBV29-1 to TRBJ2-5, with D tentatively TRBD1 (6 bases). There are 12 residues in the CDR3. In germline, CDR1 is SQVTM, CDR2 ANQGSEA. Trimming took off 4 bases at V and 5 bases at J, with 11 bases between the two ends. The CDR3 DNA reads TGCAGCGTTGGGGGGCCCGGGGAGACCCAGTACTTC. Protein product: CSVGGPGETQYF.

Only a few counts were recorded for this clone. This rearrangement joins TRBV7-9 to TRBJ2-7; TRBD1 matches at 12 bases. The J segment lost 4 bases and the V segment lost 6 bases, leaving 7 bases of the junction unmatched. Germline-derived CDR1 and CDR2 are SEHNR and FQNEAQ (reference sequence). The CDR3 covers 15 residues. The CDR3 DNA is TGTGCCAGCAGTCCCGGGACAGGGGGCGAGTACGAGCAGTACGTC. Protein sequence: CASSPGTGGEYEQYV.

V gene TRBV5-8 combines with J gene TRBJ1-2, with 8 bases aligning to TRBD1. V lost 0 bases, J lost 0 bases, and 10 bases stayed unmatched. The CDR3 sequence is 18 residues long. The germline V gene has CDR1 SGHTS and CDR2 YDEGEE. Here the CDR3 reads CASSLASGGTGSNYGYTF. The CDR3 region has the DNA TGTGCCAGCAGCTTGGCCTCAGGAGGGACAGGATCTAACTATGGCTACACCTTC.

The CDR3 reads CASSFQGLAGEETQYF. The DNA of the CDR3 is TGTGCCAGCAGCTTCCAAGGACTAGCGGGCGAAGAGACCCAGTACTTC. The V gene is TRBV11-3, the J gene TRBJ2-5, with 11 nucleotides matching TRBD2. J gave up 3 bases and V 3 bases, and 6 bases lay outside the gene matches. CDR3 length equals 16 residues. Germline CDR1 SGHNT, CDR2 YENEEA.

V and J are TRBV29-1 and TRBJ1-3; D unclear. CDR1 SQVTM and CDR2 ANQGSEA come from the germline V gene. This CDR3 has 13 amino acids. Trimming took 6 bases from V and 4 from J, leaving 13 bases between them. The CDR3 loop is CSVEEGRGNTIYF. CDR3 nucleotides: TGCAGCGTAGAGGAAGGCCGAGGAAACACCATATATTTT.

The chain couples TRBV19 to TRBJ1-2, with D possibly being TRBD1 (6 bases). Germline values: CDR1 LNHDA, CDR2 SQIVND (reference sequence). The ends were cut back, 7 bases at V and 4 bases at J, with 16 bases in the middle. There are 14 residues in the CDR3. The DNA of the CDR3 is TGTGCCAGTAAATTGACAGGCCTCCTCTATGGCTACACCTTC. Protein product: CASKLTGLLYGYTF.

The chain links TRBV18 to TRBJ2-3; D gene uncertain. The V gene lost 3 bases and the J gene lost 0 bases, with 10 bases spanning the gap. Looked up from germline, CDR1 is KGHSH and CDR2 is LQKENI. The length of the CDR3 is 15 residues. As DNA, the CDR3 is TGTGCCAGCTCACCCTCCTACTCTAGCACAGATACGCAGTATTTT. Its protein product is CASSPSYSSTDTQYF.

This sequence joins TRBV4-2 and TRBJ1-4; TRBD1 matches 8 bases. The CDR3 has 16 residues. Losses at the gene ends were 0 bases for V and 6 bases for J; bases not matched to a gene: 6. Germline V CDR1 and CDR2: LGHNA, YNFKEQ. CDR3 residues: CASSQDPAGGDEKLFF. In DNA form, the CDR3 reads TGTGCCAGCAGCCAAGACCCGGCAGGGGGCGATGAAAAACTGTTTTTT.

J is TRBJ2-5 and V is TRBV7-2, with D possibly TRBD2 on 6 matching bases. The ends were cut back, 3 bases at V and 5 bases at J, with 10 bases in the middle. CDR1 is SGHTA, CDR2 FQGNSA, per germline. This CDR3 region has 13 residues. DNA of the CDR3: TGTGCCAGCAGCTTGGGGGGTGGGGAGACCCAGTACTTC. This translates into CASSLGGGETQYF.

The gene calls are TRBV15 and TRBJ2-1; 9 bases are a match to TRBD1. Germline lookup yields CDR1 LNHNV and CDR2 YYDKDF (reference sequence). This CDR3 is built from 17 residues. The junction had 13 bases not matched to a gene; V was cut back by 1 base and J by 9 bases. This chain's CDR3 is CATSRGPTGQGRSEQFF. The CDR3 DNA follows: TGTGCCACCAGCAGAGGGCCGACAGGACAGGGGAGGAGTGAGCAGTTCTTC. Drawing the rest from reference TRBV15 and TRBJ2-1, the complete variable domain is DAMVIQNPRYQVTQFGKPVTLSCSQTLNHNVMYWYQQKSSQAPKLLFHYYDKDFNNEADTPDNFQSRRPNTSFCFLDIRSPGLGDTAMYLCATSRGPTGQGRSEQFFGPGTRLTVL.

CDR3 loop: CASLRGGQRNSPLHF. As DNA, the CDR3 is TGTGCCAGCCTACGTGGGGGACAACGTAATTCACCCCTCCACTTT. J is TRBJ1-6 and V is TRBV28; D is perhaps TRBD1 (6 bases). The CDR3 has 15 amino acids. Germline loops: CDR1 MDHEN, CDR2 SYDVKM. V gave up 8 bases and J gave up 6 bases, with 17 bases separating them.

This chain joins TRBV2 and TRBJ1-1, with 9 nucleotides matching TRBD1. J lost 4 bases, V lost 3 bases, and 3 bases had no gene match. This CDR3 comprises 14 residues. Germline CDR1 SNHLY, CDR2 FYNNEI. CDR3 sequence (DNA): TGTGCCAGCAGTGACACAGGGGGCGGCACTGAAGCTTTCTTT. This gives the protein CASSDTGGGTEAFF.

The chain combines TRBV5-6 with TRBJ2-7, with 12 positions matching TRBD2. In germline, CDR1 is SGHDT, CDR2 YYEEEE. V was clipped by 4 bases and J by 0 bases; unmatched bases: 8. This CDR3 is built from 17 residues. The CDR3 here is CASSPTTSGGTSYEQYF. The CDR3 DNA follows: TGTGCCAGCAGCCCGACCACTAGCGGGGGGACCTCCTACGAGCAGTACTTC.